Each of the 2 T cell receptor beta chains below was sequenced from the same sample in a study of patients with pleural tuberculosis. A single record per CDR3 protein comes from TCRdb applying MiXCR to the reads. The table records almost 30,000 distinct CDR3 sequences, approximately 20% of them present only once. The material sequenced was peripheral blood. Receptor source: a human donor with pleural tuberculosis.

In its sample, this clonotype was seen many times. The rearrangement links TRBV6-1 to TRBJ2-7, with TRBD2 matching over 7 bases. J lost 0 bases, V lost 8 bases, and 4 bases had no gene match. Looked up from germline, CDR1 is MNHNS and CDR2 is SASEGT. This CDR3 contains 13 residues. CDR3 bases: TGTGCCAGCGGGACTAAGGTCTCCTACGAGCAGTACTTC. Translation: CASGTKVSYEQYF.

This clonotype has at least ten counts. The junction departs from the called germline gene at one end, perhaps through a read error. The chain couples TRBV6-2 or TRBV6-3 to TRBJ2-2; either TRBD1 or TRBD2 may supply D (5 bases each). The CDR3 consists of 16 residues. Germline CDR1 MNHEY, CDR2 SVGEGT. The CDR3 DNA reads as TGTGCCAGCAGTTATCCGATAAGCACCGGGGCCGGAGAGCTGTTTTTT. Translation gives CASSYPISTGAGELFF.